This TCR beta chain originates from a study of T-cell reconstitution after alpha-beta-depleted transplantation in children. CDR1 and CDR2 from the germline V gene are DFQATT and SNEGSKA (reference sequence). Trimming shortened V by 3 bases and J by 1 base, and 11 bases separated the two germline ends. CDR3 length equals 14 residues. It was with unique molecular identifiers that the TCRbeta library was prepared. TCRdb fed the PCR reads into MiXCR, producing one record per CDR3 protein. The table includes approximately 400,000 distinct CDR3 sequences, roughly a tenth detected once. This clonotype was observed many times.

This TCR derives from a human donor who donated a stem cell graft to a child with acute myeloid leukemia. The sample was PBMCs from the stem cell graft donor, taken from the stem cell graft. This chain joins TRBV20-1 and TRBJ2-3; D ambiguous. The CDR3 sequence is CSARNTDGTDTQYF. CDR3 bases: TGCAGTGCTAGGAATACGGACGGCACAGATACGCAGTATTTT.